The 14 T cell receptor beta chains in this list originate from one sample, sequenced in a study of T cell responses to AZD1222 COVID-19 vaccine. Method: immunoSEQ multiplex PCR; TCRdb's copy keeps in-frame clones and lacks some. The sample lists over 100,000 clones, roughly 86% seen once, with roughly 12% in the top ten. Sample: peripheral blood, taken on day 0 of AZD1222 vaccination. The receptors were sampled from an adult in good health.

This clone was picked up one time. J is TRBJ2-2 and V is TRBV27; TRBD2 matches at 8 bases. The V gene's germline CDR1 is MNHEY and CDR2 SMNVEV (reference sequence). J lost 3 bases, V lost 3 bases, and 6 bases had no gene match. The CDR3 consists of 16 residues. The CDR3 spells CASSLTGLEDTGELFF. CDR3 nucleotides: TGTGCCAGCAGTTTGACGGGACTAGAGGACACCGGGGAGCTGTTTTTT.

This CDR3 reads CASSLKGQETVLHF. The CDR3 DNA sequence: TGTGCCAGCAGCTTGAAGGGACAGGAGACAGTCCTCCACTTT. This chain uses TRBV5-6 with TRBJ1-6; 8 bases agree with TRBD1. Unmatched junction bases numbered 9, after V lost 1 base and J lost 15 bases. This CDR3 is built from 14 residues. Per the germline V gene, CDR1 is SGHDT and CDR2 is YYEEEE.

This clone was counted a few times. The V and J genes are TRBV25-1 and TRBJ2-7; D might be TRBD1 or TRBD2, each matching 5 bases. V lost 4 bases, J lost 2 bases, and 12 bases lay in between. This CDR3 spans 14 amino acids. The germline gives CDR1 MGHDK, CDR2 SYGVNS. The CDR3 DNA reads TGTGCCAGCAGTGTCGGGCAGGGAGCCTACGAGCAGTACTTC. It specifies CASSVGQGAYEQYF.

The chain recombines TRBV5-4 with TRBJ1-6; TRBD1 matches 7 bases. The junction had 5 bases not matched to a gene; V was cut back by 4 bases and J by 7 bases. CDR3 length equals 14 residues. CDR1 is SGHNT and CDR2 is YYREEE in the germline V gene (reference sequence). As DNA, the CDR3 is TGTGCCAGCAGCCCGCAGGGGGTAAATTCACCCCTCCACTTT. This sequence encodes CASSPQGVNSPLHF.

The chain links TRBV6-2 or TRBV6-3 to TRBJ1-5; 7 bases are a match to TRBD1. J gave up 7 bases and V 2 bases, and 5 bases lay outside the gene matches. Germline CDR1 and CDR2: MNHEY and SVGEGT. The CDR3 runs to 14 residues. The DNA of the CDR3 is TGTGCCAGCAGTTACGGGACAGATGGGCAGCCCCAGCATTTT. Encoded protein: CASSYGTDGQPQHF.

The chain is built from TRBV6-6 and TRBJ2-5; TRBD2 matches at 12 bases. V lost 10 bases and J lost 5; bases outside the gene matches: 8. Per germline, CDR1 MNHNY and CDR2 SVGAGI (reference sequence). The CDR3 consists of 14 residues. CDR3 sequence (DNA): TGTGCCACCACTAGCGGGAGGATGAGTGAGACCCAGTACTTC. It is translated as CATTSGRMSETQYF.

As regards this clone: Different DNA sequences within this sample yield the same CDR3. CDR3 loop: CASSPGQASYEQYF. In DNA form, the CDR3 reads TGTGCCAGCAGCCCGGGACAGGCATCCTACGAGCAGTACTTC. The gene calls are TRBV7-3 and TRBJ2-7, with 8 bases that match TRBD1. Germline values: CDR1 SGHTA, CDR2 FQGTGA. The CDR3 extends over 14 amino acids. The trim removed 5 bases at V and 1 base at J, leaving 4 bases unmatched.

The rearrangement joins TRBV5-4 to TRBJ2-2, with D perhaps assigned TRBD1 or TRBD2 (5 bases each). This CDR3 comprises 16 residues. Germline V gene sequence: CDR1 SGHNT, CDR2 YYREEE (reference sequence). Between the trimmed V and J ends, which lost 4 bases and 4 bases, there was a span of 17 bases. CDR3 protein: CASSEMPGTGTGELFF. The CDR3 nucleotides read TGTGCCAGCAGCGAGATGCCAGGGACGGGCACCGGGGAGCTGTTTTTT.

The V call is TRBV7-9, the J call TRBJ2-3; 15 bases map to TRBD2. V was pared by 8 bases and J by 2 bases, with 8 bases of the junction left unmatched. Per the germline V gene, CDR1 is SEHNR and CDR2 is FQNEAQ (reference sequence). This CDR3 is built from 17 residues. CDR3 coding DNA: TGTGCCAGCCTAGGACTAGCGGGGGGGCTGGTCACAGATACGCAGTATTTT. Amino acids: CASLGLAGGLVTDTQYF.

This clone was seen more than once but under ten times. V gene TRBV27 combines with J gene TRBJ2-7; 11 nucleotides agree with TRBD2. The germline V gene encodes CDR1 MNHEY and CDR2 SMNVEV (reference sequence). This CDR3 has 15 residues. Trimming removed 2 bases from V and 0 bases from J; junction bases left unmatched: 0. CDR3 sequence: CASSLLAGGSYEQYF. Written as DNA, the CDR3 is TGTGCCAGCAGTTTACTAGCGGGGGGCTCCTACGAGCAGTACTTC.

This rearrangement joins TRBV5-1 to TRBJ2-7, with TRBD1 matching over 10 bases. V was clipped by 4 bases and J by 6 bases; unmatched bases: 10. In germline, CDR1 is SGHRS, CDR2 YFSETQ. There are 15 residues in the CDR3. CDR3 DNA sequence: TGCGCCAGCAGCCAAACCGGGACAGGGGAGGCCGAGCAGTACTTC. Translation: CASSQTGTGEAEQYF. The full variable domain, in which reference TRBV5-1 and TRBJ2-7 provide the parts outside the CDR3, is KAGVTQTPRYLIKTRGQQVTLSCSPISGHRSVSWYQQTPGQGLQFLFEYFSETQRNKGNFPGRFSGRQFSNSRSEMNVSTLELGDSALYLCASSQTGTGEAEQYFGPGTRLTVT.

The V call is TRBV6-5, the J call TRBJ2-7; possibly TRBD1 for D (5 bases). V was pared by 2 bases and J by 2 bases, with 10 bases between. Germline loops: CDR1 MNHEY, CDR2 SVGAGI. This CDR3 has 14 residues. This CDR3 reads CASSYRQGPYEQYF. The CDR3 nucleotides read TGTGCCAGCAGTTACAGGCAGGGCCCCTACGAGCAGTACTTC.

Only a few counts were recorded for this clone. CDR3 nucleotide sequence: TGTGCCAGCAGCCAAGAGGCCAGTAACACTGAAGCTTTCTTT. Translation gives CASSQEASNTEAFF. The chain carries TRBV3-1 (or the pseudogene TRBV3-2) and TRBJ1-1; D is unresolved. V lost 0 bases, J lost 2 bases, and 7 bases lay in between. Germline V CDR1 and CDR2: LGHDT, YNNKEL (reference sequence). This CDR3 comprises 14 residues.

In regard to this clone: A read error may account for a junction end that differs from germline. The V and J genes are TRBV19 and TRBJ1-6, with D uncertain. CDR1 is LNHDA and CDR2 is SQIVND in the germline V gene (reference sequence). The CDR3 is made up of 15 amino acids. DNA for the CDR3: TGTGCCAGTAGTAGCCATCCCTCCGATAATTCACCCCTCCACTTT. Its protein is CASSSHPSDNSPLHF.